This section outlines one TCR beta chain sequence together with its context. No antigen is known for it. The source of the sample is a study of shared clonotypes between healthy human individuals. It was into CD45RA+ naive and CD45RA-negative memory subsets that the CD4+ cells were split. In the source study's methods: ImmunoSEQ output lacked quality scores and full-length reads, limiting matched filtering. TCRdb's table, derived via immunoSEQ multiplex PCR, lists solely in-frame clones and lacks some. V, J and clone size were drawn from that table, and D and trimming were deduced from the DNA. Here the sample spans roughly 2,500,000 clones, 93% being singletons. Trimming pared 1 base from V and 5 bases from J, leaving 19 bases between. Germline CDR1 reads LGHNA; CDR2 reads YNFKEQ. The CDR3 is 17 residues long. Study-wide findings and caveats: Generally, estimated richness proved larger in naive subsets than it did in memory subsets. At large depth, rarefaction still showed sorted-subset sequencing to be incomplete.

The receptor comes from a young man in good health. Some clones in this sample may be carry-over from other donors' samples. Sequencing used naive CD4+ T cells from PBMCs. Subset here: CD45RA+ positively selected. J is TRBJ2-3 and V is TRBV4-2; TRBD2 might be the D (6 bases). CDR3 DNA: TGTGCCAGCAGCCAAGCCACCTCCGTGAGCGGGTTAGATACGCAGTATTTT. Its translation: CASSQATSVSGLDTQYF.